This TCR beta chain is from a study of cytomegalovirus exposure and HLA in healthy donors (dated by TCRdb to the late 2010s). For the wider study: In an earlier analysis of 587 of the donors, approximately 300 Gb of sequence data and 117 million unique TCR beta sequences from about 179 million T cells were reported. Approximately 310 gigabases of sequencing data and approximately 93 million unique TCR sequences were included in an early release covering several hundred HLA-typed donors. The study profiled the T cell repertoires of 500 to 800 subjects by immunosequencing and related them to cytomegalovirus serostatus. A later analysis re-examined previously published TCR beta repertoires from just over 650 donors and added high-resolution HLA genotyping to investigate patterns of TCR occurrence. Typing coverage varied by locus: roughly 620-640 donors for A, B, C, DRB1 and DQB1; 500 to 550 for DQA1; more than 600 for DPA1; roughly 450 for DPB1. In an earlier analysis of several hundred of the donors, high-throughput TCR beta sequencing was used to judge whether each TCR beta V gene segment behaved as functional or pseudogenic. The aim of the study was to test whether cataloging public T cell receptors could identify signatures of past pathogen exposure. The later analysis used no new phenotypic data to find candidate immune exposures, relying instead on TCR beta sequences and their occurrence across donors. Four or five DR-DQ haplotypes were handled as single units for association and clustering because linkage in the cohort was strong. On average, about 240,000 unique TCR beta nucleotide sequences were sequenced per donor among 398 genotyped donors of the cohort, with around 19% of those sequences being non-productive. A later genetic analysis took genome-wide SNP genotypes for about three fifths of the roughly 670 donors and used that subset as a discovery cohort. Both class I and class II loci were covered by HLA typing, at four-digit resolution. All discovery cohort repertoires had been generated on a single sequencing platform. Of the roughly 400 genotyped donors, roughly 76% were placed in the genetic ancestry cluster associated with self-reported Caucasian donors. A separate validation cohort of roughly 130 different subjects was used in addition to the roughly 670-subject first cohort. To predict cytomegalovirus infection status, the study combined high-throughput TCR immunosequencing, statistical association of individual TCRs with disease status, and machine learning. Alongside the repertoire data, information on donor age, sex, ethnicity and CMV serostatus was compiled.

As concerns this clone: Its specific antigen is unknown. Base qualities are missing; no much larger clone stands one base away.

Study-wide conclusions, independent of this receptor: The authors suggested that the approach could potentially be extended to other disease states and immunological phenotypes. Linkage disequilibrium might explain the correlated functional status among segregating V segments, but an unknown experimental factor could not be excluded. In a later analysis, 16,951 TCR beta sequences were associated with specific HLA alleles at a false discovery rate of 0.05. A group of highly shared sequence variants was considered likely to be a technical artifact of the sequencing pipeline. In a later analysis, the rate of TCR association differed among HLA loci, with DRB1 alleles having the most associated TCRs and HLA-C alleles having the fewest. Three of the identified cytomegalovirus-associated TCR beta chains were confirmed in vitro to be specific for cytomegalovirus antigens. The cohort was sequenced for TCR beta chains only, and without alpha or paired-chain data the features that could be detected were limited. Some IMGT-functional V segments, including TRBV6-2 and TRBV6-3, could not be distinguished by the 87-base-pair reads and were therefore excluded. Across donors, most TCR sequences were observed very rarely, whereas some public TCRs were present in many individuals. According to a later analysis, most CMV-associated TCR beta chains appeared to be HLA-restricted, and the HLA associations seemed to be driven largely by CMV exposure. According to a later genetic analysis, donors in an Asian-associated ancestry cluster had fewer N-insertions in productive TCRs than the approximately 650-donor mean. Because HLA typing was unavailable for some donors at each locus, only the typed subset was used in association tests. A further reported finding was that TCR beta sequences accurately predicted the HLA-A and HLA-B alleles for most subjects in the first cohort. In an earlier analysis of some 550 of the donors, most TCR beta V segments were observed in productive rearrangements about 87% or about 30% of the time, broadly matching IMGT annotations. Sequencing depth was assumed to be roughly uniform across donors in the presence/absence analyses, though that assumption may not hold. Several of the top co-occurrence clusters appeared to be linked to parvovirus B19, influenza, CMV and Epstein-Barr virus, according to a later analysis. Because counts were too low, roughly 18 rarely observed V segments, including chromosome 9 orphons, were left out of the earlier analysis of 587 of the donors. For the cohort, immune exposure information was limited to CMV serostatus. The classifier was reported to diagnose cytomegalovirus status with high specificity and sensitivity in both the original cohort and the validation cohort. In a later analysis, HLA-associated TCR beta chains showed more clonal expansion and lower generation probabilities than non-associated chains that were equally common. Assigning TCR associations to individual alleles was difficult when HLA alleles, especially DR and DQ, strongly co-occurred. The study listed approximately 150 TCR beta chains as associated with cytomegalovirus. V-gene and J-gene trimming of TCR beta chains was associated with a missense DCLRE1C variant in a later genetic analysis, and the association was replicated in an independent cohort.

From its cysteine to its phenylalanine, the CDR3 spans 15 amino acids. CDR3 DNA is the only sequence kept; it has 45 bases, read in frame from the first base. Looking up the germline V gene yields CDR1 MNHEY and CDR2 SVGAGI. Trimming leaves V shorter by 6 bases and J shorter by 3 bases, with the junction holding 9 bases beyond the gene matches. Libraries were prepared through the immunoSEQ multiplex PCR assay. For the multiplex PCR, a mixture combining 60 forward primers for TCR Vbeta segments and 13 reverse primers for TCR Jbeta segments was used. A multiplex PCR assay on genomic DNA amplified the CDR3 region of rearranged TCR beta genes. The Illumina HiSeq System was used to sequence the amplified TCR beta libraries as 87-base-pair reads. The original pipeline was this. A later analysis counted about 80 million unique TCR beta chains across the 500 to 850 repertoires, and roughly 9.9 million of these chains were shared by at least two donors. Raw reads were error-corrected and collapsed into unique sequences with a nearest-neighbor algorithm that merged closely related sequences to remove PCR and sequencing errors. To assign V, D and J gene segments, CDR3 sequences were aligned to IMGT reference sequences. For a sequence to be retained, a match of at least six nucleotides to both a V gene segment and a J gene segment was required. Rearrangements were called productive when the CDR3 lacked stop codons and stayed in frame with V and J; all others were non-productive. Following IMGT convention, CDR3 was defined as the stretch from the second conserved V-encoded cysteine to the conserved J-encoded phenylalanine. The earlier analysis of roughly 590 of the donors excluded any sequence lacking an unambiguous match to a single V gene segment. In an earlier analysis of 587 of the donors, a V segment was called functional when productive rearrangements were above 56.7%, and segregating when the standard deviation between donors exceeded 5%. To diagnose cytomegalovirus status from the catalog of TCR beta chain sequences, a statistical classification framework was built. V and J gene assignment, in a later analysis, came from comparing TCR nucleotide sequences with IMGT/GENE-DB human TR gene sequences. The TCRdist pipeline was used in a later analysis to assign CDR3 sequences and most-parsimonious VDJ recombination scenarios. A later analysis defined each TCR beta chain by its CDR3 amino acid sequence plus V-gene family, and excluded reads lacking a unique V-gene family. In a later analysis, some 600 highly shared, low-generation-probability nucleotide sequences were removed to address suspected cross-contamination and a sequencing artifact. In a later analysis, a clonal expansion index was calculated for each public chain from normalized within-repertoire ranks of inferred template counts. In a later analysis, generation probabilities were computed with a VDJ recombination model fitted to out-of-frame rearrangements, and the resulting probabilities were checked against IGoR. In a later analysis, TCR-TCR, TCR-HLA and TCR-CMV co-occurrence was scored with hypergeometric tests, and a repertoire-size bias correction was applied to TCR pairs. To estimate false discovery rates, a later analysis permuted the HLA or CMV assignments 20 times. In a later analysis, co-occurring TCRs were grouped using DBSCAN, with TCRdist sequence similarity added in when clustering inside HLA-allele-positive subsets. Repertoires with fewer than 30,000 or more than 120,000 public chains were left out of co-occurrence clustering, as were about five repertoires with anomalous nucleotide sharing. TCRdb carries this immuneACCESS record with in-frame sequences only. Its versions omit some clonotypes, under half of them owing to an unresolved V gene in the studies checked, with the rest unexplained. That table supplies the V and J calls and clone size; D and trimming were determined from the DNA. This sample has 160,000 or so clones in its table, and around 85% of those were observed once. The leading ten clones occupy 3.5% to 5% of the sample.

The cohort was made up of 500 to 800 healthy bone marrow donors. All cohort members were sampled while nominally healthy, although unrecorded immune exposures were likely present. The donor tested CMV seronegative and was one of the 352 seronegative cohort members. Each donor provided a peripheral blood sample, and peripheral blood mononuclear cells were used for TCR beta sequencing. The Qiagen DNeasy Blood Extraction Kit was used to extract genomic DNA from the blood cell samples. The receptor was isolated from a man in his forties or fifties in good health and CMV-seronegative. The chain is assembled from TRBV6-5 and TRBJ2-3; TRBD1 agrees with 7 junctional bases. Sequencing was done on a sample of PBMCs. The base sequence is TGTGCCAGCAGGGGAGACAGGGTCAGGACAGATACGCAGTATTTT. It specifies CASRGDRVRTDTQYF.